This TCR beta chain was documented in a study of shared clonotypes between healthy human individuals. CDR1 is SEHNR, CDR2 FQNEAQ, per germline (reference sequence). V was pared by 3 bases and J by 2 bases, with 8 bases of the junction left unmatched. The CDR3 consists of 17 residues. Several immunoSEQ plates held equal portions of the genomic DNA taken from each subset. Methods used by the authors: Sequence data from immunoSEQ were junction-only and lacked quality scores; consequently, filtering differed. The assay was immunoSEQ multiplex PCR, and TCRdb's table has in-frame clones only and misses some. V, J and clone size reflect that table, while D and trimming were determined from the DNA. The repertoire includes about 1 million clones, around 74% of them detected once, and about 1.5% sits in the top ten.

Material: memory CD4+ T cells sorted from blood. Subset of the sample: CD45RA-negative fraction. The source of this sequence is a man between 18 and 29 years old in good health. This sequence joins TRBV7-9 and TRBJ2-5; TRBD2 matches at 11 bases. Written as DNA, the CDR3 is TGTGCCAGCAGCTTTTGGCTAGCGGGGGGTGGACAAGAGACCCAGTACTTC. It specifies CASSFWLAGGGQETQYF.